The TCR beta chain under discussion was sequenced for a study of monozygotic twins with inflammatory bowel disease. Whole-study results and caveats: Repertoire similarity was not found to differ between concordant and discordant twins, possibly from limited power.

With respect to this clonotype: Antigen specificity is unknown.

The V gene's germline CDR1 is MNHEY and CDR2 SVGEGT. This CDR3 is built from 16 residues. Total RNA, at around 3,800 ng, went into every TCR library. TCRdb reanalyzed the 5' RACE reads, giving one entry per CDR3 protein sequence and no DNA. This table holds some 330,000 distinct CDR3 sequences. This receptor was identified in a human donor with ulcerative colitis or Crohn's disease, or a healthy co-twin of an affected twin (not recorded which). The sequenced material came from blood. The V call is TRBV6-2 or TRBV6-3, the J call TRBJ2-7; TCRdb reports TRBD2, a call that lacks DNA to check it against. The CDR3 region is CASSSPTSGRLYEQYF.